This T cell receptor beta chain was sequenced for a study of blood T cell repertoires in COVID-19. Repertoires were generated with immunoSEQ multiplex PCR, while TCRdb's copy carries only in-frame clones and drops some. The sample comprises about 150,000 clones, roughly 87% of which are singletons, and approximately 4% rests with the top ten. This receptor was taken from a woman in her forties who had been exposed to COVID-19. Sequences were obtained from PBMCs or T cells enriched from blood (not recorded which).

Here the CDR3 reads CSVEADRGVSSNEKLFF. Here the CDR3 DNA reads TGCAGCGTTGAGGCGGACAGGGGAGTCTCTTCTAATGAAAAACTGTTTTTT. The chain employs TRBV29-1 and TRBJ1-4; 9 bases are a match to TRBD1. The CDR3 consists of 17 residues. Germline loops: CDR1 SQVTM, CDR2 ANQGSEA. Trimming removed 3 bases from V and 3 bases from J; junction bases left unmatched: 11.